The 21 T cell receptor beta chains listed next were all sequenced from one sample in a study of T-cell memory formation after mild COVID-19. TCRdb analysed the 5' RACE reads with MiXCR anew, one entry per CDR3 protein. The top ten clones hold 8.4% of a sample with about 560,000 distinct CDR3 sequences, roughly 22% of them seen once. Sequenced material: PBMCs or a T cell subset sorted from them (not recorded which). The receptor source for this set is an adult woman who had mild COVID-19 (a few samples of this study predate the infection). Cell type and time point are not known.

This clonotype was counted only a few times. The CDR3 nucleotides are TGTGCCAGCAGCCGCCGACAGGGCGACACAGATACGCAGTATTTT. Encoded protein: CASSRRQGDTDTQYF. The V gene is TRBV11-3, the J gene TRBJ2-3, with 7 bases that match TRBD1. V shed 5 bases and J 2 bases; nucleotides not matched to a gene: 7. The CDR3 has 15 residues. Looked up from germline, CDR1 is SGHNT and CDR2 is YENEEA.

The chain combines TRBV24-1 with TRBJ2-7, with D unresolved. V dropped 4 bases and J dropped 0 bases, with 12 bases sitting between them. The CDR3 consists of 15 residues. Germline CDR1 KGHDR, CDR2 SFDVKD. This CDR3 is CATSDDLTYSYEQYF. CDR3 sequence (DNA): TGTGCCACCAGTGACGACTTAACCTACTCCTACGAGCAGTACTTC.

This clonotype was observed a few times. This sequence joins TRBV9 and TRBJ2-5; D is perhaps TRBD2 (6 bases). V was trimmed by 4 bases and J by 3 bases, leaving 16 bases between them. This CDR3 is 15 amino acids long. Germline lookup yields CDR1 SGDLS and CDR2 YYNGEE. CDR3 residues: CASSPLPGGEETQYF. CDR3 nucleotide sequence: TGTGCCAGCAGCCCTCTGCCCGGCGGGGAAGAGACCCAGTACTTC.

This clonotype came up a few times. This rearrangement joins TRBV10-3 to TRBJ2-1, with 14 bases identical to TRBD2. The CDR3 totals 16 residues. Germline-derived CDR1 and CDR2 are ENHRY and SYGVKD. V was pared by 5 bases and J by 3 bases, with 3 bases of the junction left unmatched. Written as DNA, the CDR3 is TGTGCCATCAGTACCGGGACTAGCGGGGGCTACAATGAGCAGTTCTTC. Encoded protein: CAISTGTSGGYNEQFF.

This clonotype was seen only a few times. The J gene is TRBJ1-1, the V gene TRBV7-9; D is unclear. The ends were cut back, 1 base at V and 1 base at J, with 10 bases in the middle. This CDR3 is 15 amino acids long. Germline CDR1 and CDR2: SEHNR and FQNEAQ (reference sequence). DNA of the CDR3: TGTGCCAGCAGCTTAGACTTCCGTAAGAACACTGAAGCTTTCTTT. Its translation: CASSLDFRKNTEAFF.

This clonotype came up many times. The DNA for the CDR3 is TGTGCCAGCAGCACCTGGGGAGCGGGGAACACAGATACGCAGTATTTT. This gives the protein CASSTWGAGNTDTQYF. The chain carries TRBV6-2 or TRBV6-3 and TRBJ2-3, with 7 bases matching TRBD2. Germline CDR1 and CDR2: MNHEY and SVGEGT. The V and J ends lost 6 bases and 2 bases, in that order; junction bases with no gene match: 11. CDR3 length: 16 residues.

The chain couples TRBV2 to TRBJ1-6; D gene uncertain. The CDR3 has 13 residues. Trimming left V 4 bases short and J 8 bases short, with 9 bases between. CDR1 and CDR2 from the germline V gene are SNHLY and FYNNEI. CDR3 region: CASSVQDYSPLHF. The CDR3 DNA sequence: TGTGCCAGCAGTGTTCAGGACTATTCACCCCTCCACTTT.

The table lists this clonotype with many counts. The CDR3 loop is CATSDSGGGPSTDTQYF. DNA for the CDR3: TGTGCCACCAGTGATTCTGGCGGGGGGCCTAGCACAGATACGCAGTATTTT. This sequence joins TRBV24-1 and TRBJ2-3; 8 bases line up with TRBD2. The V gene end was trimmed by 2 bases and the J gene end by 0 bases; junction bases not matched to a gene: 6. Per germline, CDR1 KGHDR and CDR2 SFDVKD. The CDR3 is made up of 17 amino acids.

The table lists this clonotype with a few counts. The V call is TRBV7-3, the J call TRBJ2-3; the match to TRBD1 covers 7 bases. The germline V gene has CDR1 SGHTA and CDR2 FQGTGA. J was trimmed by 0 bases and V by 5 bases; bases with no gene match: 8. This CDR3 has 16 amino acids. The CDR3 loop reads CASSPGTALSTDTQYF. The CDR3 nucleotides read TGTGCCAGCAGCCCCGGGACAGCGTTGAGCACAGATACGCAGTATTTT.

CDR3 in DNA: TGTGCCAGCAGAACAATCTTGCGGGAGGGCCGCGGGATGAAGACCCAGTACTTC. This sequence encodes CASRTILREGRGMKTQYF. The chain carries TRBV6-2 or TRBV6-3 and TRBJ2-5; the match to TRBD2 covers 9 bases. There are 18 residues in the CDR3. Germline assignment: CDR1 MNHEY and CDR2 SVGEGT. The trim removed 6 bases at V and 6 bases at J, leaving 20 bases unmatched.

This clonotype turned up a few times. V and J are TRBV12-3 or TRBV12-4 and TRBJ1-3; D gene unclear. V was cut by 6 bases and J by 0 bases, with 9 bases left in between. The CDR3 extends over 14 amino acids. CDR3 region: CASSPQFSGNTIYF. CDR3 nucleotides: TGTGCCAGCAGCCCACAGTTCTCTGGAAACACCATATATTTT.

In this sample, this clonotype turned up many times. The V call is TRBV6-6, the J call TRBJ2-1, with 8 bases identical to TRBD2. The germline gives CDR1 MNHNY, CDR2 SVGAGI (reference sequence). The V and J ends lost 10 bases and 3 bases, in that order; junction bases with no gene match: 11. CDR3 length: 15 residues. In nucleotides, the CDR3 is TGTGCCACTATACGGGGGGGGCTAAGCTACAATGAGCAGTTCTTC. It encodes CATIRGGLSYNEQFF.

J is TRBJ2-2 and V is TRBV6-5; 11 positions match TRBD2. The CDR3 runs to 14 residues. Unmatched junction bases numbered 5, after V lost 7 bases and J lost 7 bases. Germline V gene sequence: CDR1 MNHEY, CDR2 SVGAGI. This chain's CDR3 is CASKLAGEFGELFF. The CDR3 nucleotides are TGTGCCAGCAAACTAGCGGGAGAATTCGGGGAGCTGTTTTTT.

This CDR3 reads CASSLEGQGWNEQFF. CDR3 bases: TGCGCCAGCAGCTTGGAGGGACAGGGCTGGAATGAGCAGTTCTTC. V gene TRBV5-1 combines with J gene TRBJ2-1; 9 nucleotides align to TRBD1. CDR1 SGHRS and CDR2 YFSETQ come from the germline V gene. This CDR3 has 15 amino acids. V was clipped by 0 bases and J by 7 bases; unmatched bases: 5.

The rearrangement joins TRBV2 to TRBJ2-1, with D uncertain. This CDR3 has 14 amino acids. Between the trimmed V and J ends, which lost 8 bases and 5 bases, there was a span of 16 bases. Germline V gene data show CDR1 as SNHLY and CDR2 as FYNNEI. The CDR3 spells CASLRALQNNEQFF. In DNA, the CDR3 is TGTGCCAGCCTTCGGGCTCTACAGAACAATGAGCAGTTCTTC.

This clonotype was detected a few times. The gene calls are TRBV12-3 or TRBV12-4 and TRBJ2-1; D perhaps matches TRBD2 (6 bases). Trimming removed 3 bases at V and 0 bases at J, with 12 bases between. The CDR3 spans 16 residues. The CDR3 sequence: CASSFFSGGSYNEQFF. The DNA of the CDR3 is TGTGCCAGCAGTTTTTTTAGCGGAGGCTCCTACAATGAGCAGTTCTTC.

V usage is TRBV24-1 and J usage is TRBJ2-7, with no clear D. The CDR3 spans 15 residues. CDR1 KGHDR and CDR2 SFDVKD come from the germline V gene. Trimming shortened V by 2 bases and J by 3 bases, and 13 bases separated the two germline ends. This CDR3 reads CATSDSFSLGYEQYF. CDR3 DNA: TGTGCCACCAGTGATTCTTTCTCCCTGGGCTACGAGCAGTACTTC.

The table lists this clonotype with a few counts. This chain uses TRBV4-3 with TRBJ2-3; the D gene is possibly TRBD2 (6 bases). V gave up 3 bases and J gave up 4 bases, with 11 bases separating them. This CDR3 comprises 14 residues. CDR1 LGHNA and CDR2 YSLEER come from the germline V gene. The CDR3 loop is CASSHRGLADTQYF. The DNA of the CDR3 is TGCGCCAGCAGCCACCGGGGGTTGGCAGATACGCAGTATTTT.

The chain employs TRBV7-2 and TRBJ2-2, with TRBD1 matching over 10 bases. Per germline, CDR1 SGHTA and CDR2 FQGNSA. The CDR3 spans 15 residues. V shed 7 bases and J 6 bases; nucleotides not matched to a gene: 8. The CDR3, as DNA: TGTGCCAGCAAGACAGGGGGCCTTCCCCCCGGGGAGCTGTTTTTT. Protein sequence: CASKTGGLPPGELFF.

CDR3 nucleotides: TGTGCCAGCAGTACTCGACAGGGACCGGGGACTGAAGCTTTCTTT. Its protein product is CASSTRQGPGTEAFF. The chain couples TRBV12-3 or TRBV12-4 to TRBJ1-1, with 7 bases lining up with TRBD1. V lost 5 bases, J lost 5 bases, and 11 bases stayed unmatched. This CDR3 spans 15 amino acids.

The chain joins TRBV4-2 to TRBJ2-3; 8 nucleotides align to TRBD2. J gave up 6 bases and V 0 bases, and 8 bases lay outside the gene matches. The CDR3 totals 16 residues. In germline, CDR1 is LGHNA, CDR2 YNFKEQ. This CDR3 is CASSQDVGLALDTQYF. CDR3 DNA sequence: TGTGCCAGCAGCCAAGATGTCGGACTAGCATTGGATACGCAGTATTTT.